A single sample is the source of the 31 T cell receptor beta chains below, sequenced in a study of cytomegalovirus exposure and HLA in healthy donors. The PCR contained 60 Vbeta and 13 Jbeta primers. Sequenced by immunoSEQ multiplex PCR; TCRdb stores in-frame clones only, minus some. This table has more than 140,000 clones, approximately 78% appearing once. The material sequenced was PBMCs. These receptors were collected from a young man in good health and CMV-seropositive.

The CDR3: CAEFRDRLYLPLGPQHF. The DNA of the CDR3 is TGCGCAGAATTCCGGGACAGGCTATACCTTCCCCTAGGGCCCCAGCATTTT. The rearrangement links TRBV23-1 to TRBJ1-5; 8 nucleotides align to TRBD1. TRBV23-1 belongs to the ORF category, with a function that is uncertain. The CDR3 length is 17 residues.

The chain combines TRBV16 with TRBJ1-1, with 8 bases matching TRBD1. This CDR3 contains 14 residues. Germline V gene data show CDR1 as KGHSY and CDR2 as FQNENV. With V trimmed by 4 bases and J by 6 bases, 7 bases remained unmatched. The CDR3 coding sequence is TGTGCCAGCAGCCCCCGGACAGGGAAGTCTGAAGCTTTCTTT. Translating gives CASSPRTGKSEAFF.

The rearrangement links TRBV7-9 to TRBJ2-4; TRBD1 agrees at 8 bases. The CDR3 runs to 16 residues. V shed 5 bases, J shed 5 bases, and the junction held 11 bases outside the gene matches. Per the germline V gene, CDR1 is SEHNR and CDR2 is FQNEAQ (reference sequence). This CDR3 reads CASSHGQGWEENIQYF. CDR3 sequence (DNA): TGTGCCAGCAGCCACGGACAGGGTTGGGAAGAAAACATTCAGTACTTC.

This chain links TRBV5-1 with TRBJ2-7; 7 bases are shared with TRBD1. CDR1 and CDR2 from the germline V gene are SGHRS and YFSETQ. Losses at the gene ends were 0 bases for V and 6 bases for J; bases not matched to a gene: 6. There are 14 residues in the CDR3. CDR3 in amino acids: CASSLETGSSEQYF. The CDR3 DNA is TGCGCCAGCAGCTTGGAGACAGGGTCATCCGAGCAGTACTTC.

Only one count was recorded for this clone. CDR3 residues: CASRTSGDTQYF. Here the CDR3 DNA reads TGTGCCAGCAGGACTAGCGGGGATACGCAGTATTTT. The chain has TRBV6-1 and TRBJ2-3; 10 nucleotides align to TRBD2. From germline, CDR1 is MNHNS and CDR2 SASEGT. The trim removed 6 bases at V and 6 bases at J, leaving 0 bases unmatched. The length of the CDR3 is 12 residues.

In this sample, this clone turned up a few times. This chain connects TRBV11-2 to TRBJ2-1; no firm D call. Germline CDR1 SGHAT, CDR2 FQNNGV. Trimming took off 3 bases at V and 10 bases at J, with 10 bases between the two ends. The CDR3 is 12 residues long. CDR3: CASSFIASEQFF. The CDR3 coding sequence is TGTGCCAGCAGCTTCATAGCCAGCGAGCAGTTCTTC.

The genes are TRBV2 and TRBJ1-2; 7 nucleotides match TRBD1. The CDR3 loop spans 13 amino acids. CDR1 and CDR2 from the germline V gene are SNHLY and FYNNEI. V lost 2 bases and J lost 3; bases outside the gene matches: 0. CDR3 in amino acids: CASSEQGDYGYTF. CDR3 nucleotides: TGTGCCAGCAGTGAACAGGGGGACTATGGCTACACCTTC.

The gene calls are TRBV6-6 and TRBJ2-2, with 7 bases fitting TRBD2. Germline loops: CDR1 MNHNY, CDR2 SVGAGI (reference sequence). CDR3 length equals 13 residues. The J segment lost 4 bases and the V segment lost 6 bases, leaving 2 bases of the junction unmatched. CDR3 nucleotides: TGTGCCAGCAGAGCGGGGCTCACCGGGGAGCTGTTTTTT. As protein: CASRAGLTGELFF.

This clone was observed a handful of times. This rearrangement joins TRBV4-2 to TRBJ2-2, with 9 nucleotides matching TRBD1. Germline CDR1 is LGHNA and CDR2 is YNFKEQ. The CDR3 totals 17 residues. V lost 3 bases, J lost 3 bases, and 8 bases stayed unmatched. The CDR3 DNA follows: TGTGCCAGCAGCCAGAGGGGACAGGGCGGGGACACCGGGGAGCTGTTTTTT. Residues: CASSQRGQGGDTGELFF.

This chain connects TRBV5-5 to TRBJ2-2; D uncertain. The CDR3 spans 16 residues. Germline V gene lookup returns CDR1 SGHKS and CDR2 YYEKEE (reference sequence). Trimming left V 3 bases short and J 7 bases short, with 19 bases between. CDR3 sequence (DNA): TGTGCCAGCAGCTCGCCCGATACGACAATACTCGGGGAGCTGTTTTTT. Its protein is CASSSPDTTILGELFF.

The rearrangement links TRBV11-2 to TRBJ2-7, with 11 bases aligning to TRBD1. This CDR3 spans 15 amino acids. Trimming cost V 5 bases and J 4 bases; bases outside gene matches: 7. Per germline, CDR1 SGHAT and CDR2 FQNNGV. CDR3 sequence: CASSHWGQGEYEQYF. The CDR3 DNA reads as TGTGCCAGCAGCCACTGGGGACAGGGGGAGTACGAGCAGTACTTC. Combining the CDR3 with reference TRBV11-2 and TRBJ2-7 gives the whole variable domain EAGVAQSPRYKIIEKRQSVAFWCNPISGHATLYWYQQILGQGPKLLIQFQNNGVVDDSQLPKDRFSAERLKGVDSTLKIQPAKLEDSAVYLCASSHWGQGEYEQYFGPGTRLTVT.

This clone was seen a handful of times. The V call is TRBV6-1, the J call TRBJ1-1; D remains unclear. CDR3 size: 13 residues. Trimming stripped 6 bases from V and 0 bases from J, with 8 bases between. Per germline, CDR1 MNHNS and CDR2 SASEGT. CDR3: CASRVTVNTEAFF. In nucleotides, the CDR3 is TGTGCCAGCAGGGTAACAGTGAACACTGAAGCTTTCTTT.

This chain joins TRBV5-1 and TRBJ2-5; tentatively, D is TRBD2 (6 bases). CDR1 and CDR2 (germline): SGHRS, YFSETQ. This CDR3 is 13 amino acids long. Trimming took 4 bases from V and 5 from J, leaving 12 bases between them. Here the CDR3 reads CASSRAGLETQYF. The CDR3, as DNA: TGCGCCAGCAGCCGTGCGGGGTTGGAGACCCAGTACTTC.

The CDR3 nucleotides are TGCGCCAGCAGCCGGACAGGGGGCGCCTACAATGAGCAGTTCTTC. Translation: CASSRTGGAYNEQFF. This sequence joins TRBV5-1 and TRBJ2-1, with 11 bases fitting TRBD1. Germline V gene data show CDR1 as SGHRS and CDR2 as YFSETQ. This CDR3 comprises 15 residues. The junction had 2 bases not matched to a gene; V was cut back by 4 bases and J by 2 bases.

The chain links TRBV27 to TRBJ1-2; D is possibly TRBD1 (5 bases). V shed 2 bases and J shed 8 bases, with 15 bases lying between them. CDR1 is MNHEY and CDR2 is SMNVEV in the germline V gene (reference sequence). The CDR3 is made up of 14 amino acids. The CDR3, as DNA: TGTGCCAGCAGTTTAACCCGACAGACAGAGGGCTACACCTTC. The encoded protein is CASSLTRQTEGYTF.

The chain carries TRBV5-6 and TRBJ2-1; TRBD2 matches at 8 bases. The CDR3 covers 12 residues. V was clipped by 4 bases and J by 10 bases; unmatched bases: 4. Germline V gene lookup returns CDR1 SGHDT and CDR2 YYEEEE. The CDR3 region has the DNA TGTGCCAGCAGCCAAAGCGGGAGCGAGCAGTTCTTC. Translating gives CASSQSGSEQFF.

CDR3 nucleotide sequence: TGTGCCAGTAGTCCTACAGATCATGAAGCTTTCTTT. Its protein product is CASSPTDHEAFF. The V call is TRBV19, the J call TRBJ1-1; D is unresolved. The CDR3 spans 12 residues. The germline V gene has CDR1 LNHDA and CDR2 SQIVND (reference sequence). Trimming pared 5 bases from V and 7 bases from J, leaving 11 bases between.

The chain carries TRBV6-5 and TRBJ2-2; the D gene is possibly TRBD1 (6 bases). V lost 4 bases to trimming and J lost 3 bases, with 15 bases between them. This CDR3 has 16 amino acids. Germline V gene lookup returns CDR1 MNHEY and CDR2 SVGAGI. The CDR3 here is CASSSRPGADTGELFF. DNA for the CDR3: TGTGCCAGCAGTTCGCGACCAGGGGCGGACACCGGGGAGCTGTTTTTT.

The J gene is TRBJ1-1, the V gene TRBV13; a weak D match, TRBD1 (5 bases). The CDR3 is made up of 14 amino acids. Per germline, CDR1 PRHDT and CDR2 FYEKMQ (reference sequence). Deletions cut 4 bases from V and 5 bases from J, with 14 bases between. The chain's CDR3 is CASSYRTRTTEAFF. CDR3 in DNA: TGTGCCAGCAGCTACCGGACAAGGACGACTGAAGCTTTCTTT.

The gene calls are TRBV4-1 and TRBJ2-2; D uncertain. Germline CDR1 reads MGHRA; CDR2 reads YSYEKL. The CDR3 length is 12 residues. Trimming pared 5 bases from V and 7 bases from J, leaving 8 bases between. The CDR3: CASSFKSGELFF. The CDR3 DNA is TGCGCCAGCAGCTTCAAGAGCGGGGAGCTGTTTTTT.

The chain links TRBV2 to TRBJ1-1; no definite D call. The CDR3 consists of 15 residues. Germline V CDR1 and CDR2: SNHLY, FYNNEI. Trimming removed 4 bases from V and 5 bases from J, with 17 bases in between. This chain's CDR3 is CASSVWRGFGTEAFF. CDR3 nucleotide sequence: TGTGCCAGCAGTGTTTGGCGAGGGTTCGGAACTGAAGCTTTCTTT.

This clone has just one count. The chain has TRBV5-5 and TRBJ2-7; 14 bases match TRBD2. CDR3 length: 15 amino acids. Trimming at V came to 5 bases and at J to 5 bases, leaving 6 bases not matched to a gene. Germline CDR1 reads SGHKS; CDR2 reads YYEKEE (reference sequence). The CDR3 DNA reads as TGTGCCAGCAGGCAGACTAGCGGGAGGGCCCACGAGCAGTACTTC. Translating gives CASRQTSGRAHEQYF. The full variable domain, with the rest looked up from reference TRBV5-5 and TRBJ2-7, is DAGVTQSPTHLIKTRGQQVTLRCSPISGHKSVSWYQQVLGQGPQFIFQYYEKEERGRGNFPDRFSARQFPNYSSELNVNALLLGDSALYLCASRQTSGRAHEQYFGPGTRLTVT.

V gene TRBV29-1 combines with J gene TRBJ2-1; possibly TRBD2 for D (5 bases). The V end lost 2 bases, the J end lost 0 bases, and 14 bases lay between the germline ends. Looked up from germline, CDR1 is SQVTM and CDR2 is ANQGSEA. The CDR3 sequence is 16 residues long. The CDR3 region is CSVELKTTSSYNEQFF. The CDR3 coding sequence is TGCAGCGTTGAACTTAAGACTACGAGCTCCTACAATGAGCAGTTCTTC.

The chain uses TRBV5-4 and TRBJ2-7, with 9 bases aligning to TRBD2. After removal of 2 bases from V and 4 bases from J, the junction contained 10 bases not matched to a gene. This CDR3 region has 16 residues. The germline V gene encodes CDR1 SGHNT and CDR2 YYREEE (reference sequence). CDR3 in amino acids: CASSLNPLAGTYEQYF. The CDR3 DNA sequence: TGTGCCAGCAGCTTAAATCCGCTAGCGGGAACATACGAGCAGTACTTC.

This clone occurred a few times. This chain connects TRBV29-1 to TRBJ1-2, with TRBD1 as a possible D gene (5 bases). Germline assignment: CDR1 SQVTM and CDR2 ANQGSEA. Trimming stripped 3 bases from V and 8 bases from J, with 13 bases between. This CDR3 contains 12 residues. CDR3 sequence (DNA): TGCAGCGTTGAGGGGGGGATAGGGGGCTACACCTTC. Translating gives CSVEGGIGGYTF. The full variable domain, completed using reference TRBV29-1 and TRBJ1-2, is SAVISQKPSRDICQRGTSLTIQCQVDSQVTMMFWYRQQPGQSLTLIATANQGSEATYESGFVIDKFPISRPNLTFSTLTVSNMSPEDSSIYLCSVEGGIGGYTFGSGTRLTVV.

Points on this clone: The sample carries other DNA sequences with the same CDR3. The rearrangement uses TRBV6-5 and TRBJ2-7; TRBD1 might be the D (6 bases). This CDR3 has 15 amino acids. Per germline, CDR1 MNHEY and CDR2 SVGAGI. Trimming took 0 bases from V and 2 from J, leaving 11 bases between them. CDR3 bases: TGTGCCAGCAGTTACTCAGGCAGGGGACCCTACGAGCAGTACTTC. It yields the protein CASSYSGRGPYEQYF.

The chain uses TRBV13 and TRBJ1-2; weak D call: TRBD1 (6 bases). Trimming took 0 bases from V and 5 from J, leaving 13 bases between them. The CDR3 spans 15 residues. Germline V CDR1 and CDR2: PRHDT, FYEKMQ (reference sequence). CDR3 nucleotide sequence: TGTGCCAGCAGCTTAGGTCGGGGGGCAGGGTATGGCTACACCTTC. Protein sequence: CASSLGRGAGYGYTF.

The chain employs TRBV10-1 and TRBJ2-1, with 7 bases lining up with TRBD1. With 0 bases clipped from V and 8 bases from J, the junction kept 13 bases outside the gene matches. This CDR3 has 17 amino acids. CDR1 WNHNN and CDR2 SYGVQD come from the germline V gene (reference sequence). The CDR3 DNA reads as TGCGCCAGCAGTGAGTCGAGGTCGGGACAGATCATCGATGAGCAGTTCTTC. It yields the protein CASSESRSGQIIDEQFF.

The chain employs TRBV27 and TRBJ2-7; D ambiguous. The CDR3 extends over 13 amino acids. CDR1 is MNHEY, CDR2 SMNVEV, per germline (reference sequence). Trimming stripped 0 bases from V and 6 bases from J, with 9 bases between. CDR3 DNA: TGTGCCAGCAGTTTATCGGCAGGCGTCGAGCAGTACTTC. It is translated as CASSLSAGVEQYF.

The V and J genes are TRBV6-1 and TRBJ2-7; D is perhaps TRBD2 (5 bases). CDR1 MNHNS and CDR2 SASEGT come from the germline V gene. V dropped 8 bases and J dropped 3 bases, with 14 bases sitting between them. This CDR3 is 13 amino acids long. Here the CDR3 reads CASELAGFYEQYF. The CDR3 DNA is TGTGCCAGCGAACTGGCGGGTTTCTACGAGCAGTACTTC.

CDR3 nucleotide sequence: TGTGCCAGCACAGGAGTATCCGCTAGCGGGAGTAGCTACGAGCAGTACTTC. Translating it yields CASTGVSASGSSYEQYF. The gene calls are TRBV27 and TRBJ2-7; 10 positions agree with TRBD2. V gave up 7 bases and J gave up 3 bases; unmatched junction bases: 15. CDR1 is MNHEY and CDR2 is SMNVEV in the germline V gene (reference sequence). The CDR3 is 17 amino acids.